This is a list of T cell receptor beta chains from one sample in a study of CD4 T cells in relation to SARS-CoV-2 and coronaviruses. No antigen is known for these receptors. TCRdb's copy holds only in-frame clones and misses some; the assay was immunoSEQ multiplex PCR. This table holds roughly 30,000 clones, around 78% found once. The sequenced sample was CD4+ T cells from PBMCs, cultured in vitro. These receptors were obtained from a human donor in good health. The CDR3 runs from the conserved cysteine through the conserved F or W. A D gene is named only where the DNA matches it firmly. Rows give clone size only sometimes, using once, few, many, or a class for an expanded clone.

clone_size j_call v_call d_call cdr3_nt cdr3_aa
few TRBJ2-7 TRBV11-2 TRBD2 TGTGCCAGCAGCCTAACTAGCGCCTACGAGCAGTACTTC CASSLTSAYEQYF
NA TRBJ2-5 TRBV2 NA TGTGCCAGCACCCAGGACAGAGGGAAAGAGACCCAGTACTTC CASTQDRGKETQYF
once TRBJ1-1 TRBV6-1 NA TGTGCCAGCAGTGGCAGATGGGGGTGGGGGAACACTGAAGCTTTCTTT CASSGRWGWGNTEAFF
NA TRBJ1-3 TRBV7-7 TRBD1 TGTGCCAGCAGCCCGACAGGGGGTCCTGGAAACACCATATATTTT CASSPTGGPGNTIYF
few TRBJ2-7 TRBV6-2/TRBV6-3 TRBD1 TGTGCCAGCAGCCCCGGACAGGGGGTGTACGAGCAGTACTTC CASSPGQGVYEQYF
few TRBJ2-2 TRBV4-3 TRBD2 TGCGCCAGCAGCCAAGAGCTAGCGGGAGCTGCGAACACCGGGGAGCTGTTTTTT CASSQELAGAANTGELFF
NA TRBJ1-1 TRBV7-2 NA TGTGCCAGCAGCTTAGGTCACGGTACTGAAGCTTTCTTT CASSLGHGTEAFF
once TRBJ1-2 TRBV28 TRBD1 TGTGCCAGCAGTGCCCCCGGGACAGGGGCCTATGGCTACACCTTC CASSAPGTGAYGYTF
NA TRBJ1-1 TRBV7-9 TRBD1 TGTGCCAGCTCCAGCCAGGGGGTGGGTGAAGCTTTCTTT CASSSQGVGEAFF
NA TRBJ2-6 TRBV5-1 NA TGCGCCAGCAGCTTGGAGCCCCCAAGGACCTCTGGGGCCAACGTCCTGACTTTC CASSLEPPRTSGANVLTF
NA TRBJ2-1 TRBV6-6 TRBD2 TGTGCCAGCAGCCTGGGACTAGCGGGGGGATACAATGAGCAGTTCTTC CASSLGLAGGYNEQFF
NA TRBJ2-7 TRBV11-2 TRBD2 TGTGCCAGCAGCTTAGGACTAGCGGGAGACGAGCAGTACTTC CASSLGLAGDEQYF
NA TRBJ2-1 TRBV4-2 TRBD2 TGTGCCAGCAGCCAGGCGTGGACTAGCGGGACTGGCTCCTACAATGAGCAGTTCTTC CASSQAWTSGTGSYNEQFF
NA TRBJ1-3 TRBV19 NA TGTGCCAGTAGTACCTCTGGAAACACCATATATTTT CASSTSGNTIYF
NA TRBJ2-7 TRBV5-1 NA TGCGCCAGCAGCTTGGCCCTTCTCACCGGTCTGGTCTACGAGCAGTACTTC CASSLALLTGLVYEQYF
NA TRBJ1-4 TRBV12-5 NA TGTGCTAGTGGTTTTGGGGAGGGCAGGGAAAAACTGTTTTTT CASGFGEGREKLFF
NA TRBJ2-7 TRBV11-1 TRBD2 TGTGCCAGCAGCGCCCCGACTAGCGGGAAAGTCAACGAGCAGTACTTC CASSAPTSGKVNEQYF
NA TRBJ2-3 TRBV5-1 TRBD2 TGCGCCAGCAGCTTGGATGGGACTACCGCCACAGATACGCAGTATTTT CASSLDGTTATDTQYF
NA TRBJ2-5 TRBV6-5 NA TGTGCCAGCAGTTACTCGGCAGTCGAGACCCAGTACTTC CASSYSAVETQYF
once TRBJ2-6 TRBV9 NA TGTGCCAGCAGCGTAACGGGCGCCGGGCGGGCCAACGTCCTGACTTTC CASSVTGAGRANVLTF
NA TRBJ2-3 TRBV19 TRBD1 TGTGCCAGCGGGACAGCTGTTCGCACAGATACGCAGTATTTT CASGTAVRTDTQYF
NA TRBJ2-2 TRBV19 NA TGTGCCAGTACCGGACAACAATTGAACACCGGGGAGCTGTTTTTT CASTGQQLNTGELFF